This T cell receptor beta chain was observed in a study of T cells after yellow fever vaccination. Study details: It was SMART-Seq v4 Ultra Low Input that prepared the fractions with low cell numbers.

CDR1 is ENHRY and CDR2 is SYGVKD in the germline V gene. V shed 5 bases and J 4 bases; nucleotides not matched to a gene: 8. The CDR3 length is 15 residues. Generation of TCR cDNA used 5'RACE template switching (which added a universal primer site and UMIs). TCRdb re-derived calls from the 5' RACE reads in MiXCR, one entry per CDR3 protein. This table holds 200,000 to 300,000 distinct CDR3 sequences, approximately 6.8% found once. The sequenced sample was CD4+ T cells sorted from PBMCs, obtained on the day of the yellow fever booster vaccination. The rearrangement uses TRBV10-3 and TRBJ2-1; 7 positions agree with TRBD1. This receptor was taken from a man under 40 who received the YFV17D yellow fever vaccine. The CDR3, as DNA: TGTGCCATCAGTATTTCCGGGACAGCATACAATGAGCAGTTCTTC. Its translation is CAISISGTAYNEQFF.